This record looks at one T cell receptor beta chain sequence and its context. Germline V lookup: CDR1 LGHDT, CDR2 YNNKEL (reference sequence). With V trimmed by 5 bases and J by 4 bases, 13 bases remained unmatched. The CDR3 covers 16 residues. The data stem from a study of blood T cell repertoires in COVID-19. For the study at large: The cDNA or gDNA used as material had been derived from T cells, B-cell-depleted T cells, or PBMCs.

Original processing methods: Quantification of nucleated cells was approximated via reference gene primer amplification. Assay: immunoSEQ multiplex PCR; the TCRdb copy retains only in-frame clones and omits some. Clone size and the V and J calls come from that table; the DNA yielded D and trimming. The repertoire consists of 410,000 or so clones, with about nine tenths occurring once and the leading ten covering about 1.5%. The sequence derives from a woman aged 30 to 39 with active or convalescent COVID-19. The genes are TRBV3-1 (or the pseudogene TRBV3-2) and TRBJ2-5, with 7 bases lining up with TRBD2. The sample was peripheral blood. The CDR3: CASSSYPPGGRETQYF. The CDR3, as DNA: TGTGCCAGCAGCTCGTACCCCCCGGGGGGTAGAGAGACCCAGTACTTC.